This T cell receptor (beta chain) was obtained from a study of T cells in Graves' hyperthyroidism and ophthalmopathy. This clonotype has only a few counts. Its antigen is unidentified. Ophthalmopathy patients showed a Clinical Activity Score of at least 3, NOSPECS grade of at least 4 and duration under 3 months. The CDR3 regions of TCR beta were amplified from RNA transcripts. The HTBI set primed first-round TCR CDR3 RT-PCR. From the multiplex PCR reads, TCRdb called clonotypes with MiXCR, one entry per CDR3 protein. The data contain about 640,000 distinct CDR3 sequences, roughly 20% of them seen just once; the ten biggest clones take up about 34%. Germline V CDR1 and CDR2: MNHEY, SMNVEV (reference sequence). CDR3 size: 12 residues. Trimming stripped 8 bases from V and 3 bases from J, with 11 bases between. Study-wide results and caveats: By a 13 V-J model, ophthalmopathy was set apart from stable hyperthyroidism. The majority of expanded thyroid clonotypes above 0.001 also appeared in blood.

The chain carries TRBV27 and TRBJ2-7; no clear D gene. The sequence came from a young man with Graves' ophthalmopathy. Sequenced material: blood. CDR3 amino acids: CASDVRYYEQYF. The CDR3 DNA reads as TGTGCCAGCGATGTACGGTACTACGAGCAGTACTTC.